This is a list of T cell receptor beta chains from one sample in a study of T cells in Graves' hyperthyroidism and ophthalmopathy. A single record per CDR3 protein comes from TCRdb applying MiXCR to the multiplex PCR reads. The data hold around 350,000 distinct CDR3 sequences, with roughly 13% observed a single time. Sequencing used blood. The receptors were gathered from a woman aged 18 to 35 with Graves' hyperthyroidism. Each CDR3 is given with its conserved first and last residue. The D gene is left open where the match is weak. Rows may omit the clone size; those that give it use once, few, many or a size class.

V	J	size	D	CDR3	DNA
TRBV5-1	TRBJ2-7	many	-	CASTQGTTVYEQYF	TGCGCCAGCACCCAGGGGACGACCGTCTACGAGCAGTACTTC
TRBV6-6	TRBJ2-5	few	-	CASSYSFPDSQETQYF	TGTGCCAGCAGTTACTCCTTTCCGGACAGCCAAGAGACCCAGTACTTC
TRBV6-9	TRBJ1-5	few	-	CASSYSIRGLRSNQPQHF	TGTGCCAGCAGTTATAGTATAAGGGGACTTCGGAGCAATCAGCCCCAGCATTTT
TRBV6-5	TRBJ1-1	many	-	CASSYRQFNTEAFF	TGTGCCAGCAGTTACCGACAGTTTAACACTGAAGCTTTCTTT
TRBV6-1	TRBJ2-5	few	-	CASTESSRGETQYF	TGTGCCAGCACTGAATCGTCTAGGGGGGAGACCCAGTACTTC
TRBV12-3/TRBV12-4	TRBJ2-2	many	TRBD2	CASSPAGVAGELFF	TGTGCCAGCAGCCCAGCGGGAGTTGCCGGGGAGCTGTTTTTT
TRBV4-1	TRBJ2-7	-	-	CASSQESAGKDEQYF	TGCGCCAGCAGCCAAGAGTCCGCAGGGAAAGACGAGCAGTACTTC
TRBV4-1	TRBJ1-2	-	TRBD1	CASSHPGQGPTNYGYTF	TGCGCCAGCAGCCACCCGGGACAGGGTCCTACTAACTATGGCTACACCTTC
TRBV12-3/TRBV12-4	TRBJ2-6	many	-	CASSSEPPTGISGANVLTF	TGTGCCAGCAGTAGTGAGCCGCCTACAGGAATCTCTGGGGCCAACGTCCTGACTTTC
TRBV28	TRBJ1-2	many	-	CASSLWGFQGYTF	TGTGCCAGCAGTTTATGGGGATTCCAAGGCTACACCTTC
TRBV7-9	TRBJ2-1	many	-	CASSLGLAGSWDEQFF	TGTGCCAGCAGCTTAGGGCTAGCCGGATCATGGGATGAGCAGTTCTTC
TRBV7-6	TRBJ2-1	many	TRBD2	CASSLALAGGADEQFF	TGTGCCAGCAGCTTAGCACTAGCGGGAGGGGCGGATGAGCAGTTCTTC
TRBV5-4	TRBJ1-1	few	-	CASSLDRIWGTEAFF	TGTGCCAGCAGCTTGGACCGGATATGGGGTACTGAAGCTTTCTTT
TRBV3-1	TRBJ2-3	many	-	CASSRPYLADTQYF	TGTGCCAGCTCCCGGCCATACCTTGCAGATACGCAGTATTTT
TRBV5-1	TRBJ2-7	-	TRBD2	CASSGDVGSSYEQYF	TGTGCCAGCAGCGGGGACGTAGGGAGCTCCTACGAGCAGTACTTC
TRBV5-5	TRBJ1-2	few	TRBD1	CASSLAPRGTNYGYTF	TGTGCCAGCAGCTTGGCCCCCAGGGGGACTAACTATGGCTACACCTTC
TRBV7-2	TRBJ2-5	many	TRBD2	CASSLLPGLAGEETQYF	TGTGCCAGCAGCTTACTTCCGGGACTAGCGGGAGAGGAGACCCAGTACTTC
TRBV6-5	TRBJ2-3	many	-	CASSYTRPGDAGTDTQYF	TGTGCCAGCAGTTACACCCGCCCAGGGGACGCTGGGACAGATACGCAGTATTTT
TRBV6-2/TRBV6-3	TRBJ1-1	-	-	CASSYSIVVGTANTEAFF	TGTGCCAGCAGTTACTCGATTGTAGTCGGAACCGCGAACACTGAAGCTTTCTTT
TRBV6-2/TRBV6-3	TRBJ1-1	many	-	CASSYTGGNTEAFF	TGTGCCAGCAGTTACACCGGAGGGAACACTGAAGCTTTCTTT
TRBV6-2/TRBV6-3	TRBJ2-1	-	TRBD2	CASSYRYSGVAYNEQFF	TGTGCCAGCAGTTATCGGTATAGCGGGGTCGCCTACAATGAGCAGTTCTTC
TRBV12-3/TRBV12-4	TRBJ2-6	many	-	CASLFSGANVLTF	TGTGCCAGCCTTTTCTCTGGGGCCAACGTCCTGACTTTC
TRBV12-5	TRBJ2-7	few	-	CASGSKDRFYEQYF	TGTGCTAGTGGTTCCAAGGACAGATTCTACGAGCAGTACTTC
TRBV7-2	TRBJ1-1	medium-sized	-	CASSHGQRMNTEAFF	TGTGCCAGCAGCCACGGACAGAGAATGAACACTGAAGCTTTCTTT
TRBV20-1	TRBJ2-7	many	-	CSAARGTMNEQYF	TGCAGTGCTGCCCGGGGAACTATGAACGAGCAGTACTTC
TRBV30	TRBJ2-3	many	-	CAWTTLTDTQYF	TGTGCCTGGACCACACTCACAGATACGCAGTATTTT
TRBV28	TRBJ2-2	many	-	CASSFSDTGELFF	TGTGCCAGCAGTTTTTCGGACACCGGGGAGCTGTTTTTT
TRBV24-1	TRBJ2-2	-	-	CATSVLGRNTGELFF	TGTGCCACCAGTGTCTTGGGTAGGAACACCGGGGAGCTGTTTTTT
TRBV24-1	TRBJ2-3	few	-	CATSDLPRGRTDTQYF	TGTGCCACCAGTGATTTGCCCAGGGGCCGCACAGATACGCAGTATTTT
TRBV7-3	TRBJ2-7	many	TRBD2	CASSLTGREEFYEQYF	TGTGCCAGCAGCTTAACGGGGCGGGAGGAGTTCTACGAGCAGTACTTC
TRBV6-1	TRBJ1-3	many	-	CASGSGNTIYF	TGTGCCAGCGGGTCTGGAAACACCATATATTTT
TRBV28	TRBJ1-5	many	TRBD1	CASRSPGQGNQPQHF	TGTGCCAGCAGATCTCCGGGACAGGGCAATCAGCCCCAGCATTTT
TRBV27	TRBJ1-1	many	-	CASSSGVANTEAFF	TGTGCCAGCAGTTCCGGGGTGGCGAACACTGAAGCTTTCTTT
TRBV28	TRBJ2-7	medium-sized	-	CASRPTQPYSYEQYF	TGTGCCAGCAGACCCACGCAGCCCTACTCCTACGAGCAGTACTTC
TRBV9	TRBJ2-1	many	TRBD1	CASSVASGQGDNEQFF	TGTGCCAGCAGCGTAGCATCGGGACAGGGGGACAATGAGCAGTTCTTC
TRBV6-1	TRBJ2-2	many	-	CASRTTRSTGELFF	TGTGCCAGCCGGACCACGAGGAGCACCGGGGAGCTGTTTTTT
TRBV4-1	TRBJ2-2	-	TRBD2	CASSPKLAGAPTGELFF	TGCGCCAGCAGCCCTAAACTAGCGGGGGCCCCCACCGGGGAGCTGTTTTTT
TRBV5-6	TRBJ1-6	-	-	CASSLTDRYSPLHF	TGTGCCAGCAGCCTGACAGATCGGTATTCACCCCTCCACTTT
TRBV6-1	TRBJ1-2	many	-	CASSEGQNNYGYTF	TGTGCCAGCAGTGAGGGGCAGAATAACTATGGCTACACCTTC
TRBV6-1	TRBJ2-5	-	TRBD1	CASFRDTGGAQYF	TGTGCCAGCTTCCGTGATACAGGGGGCGCCCAGTACTTC
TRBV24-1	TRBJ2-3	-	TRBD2	CATSDPGLAGTSTDAQYF	TGTGCCACCAGTGATCCGGGACTAGCGGGAACTAGCACAGATGCGCAGTATTTT
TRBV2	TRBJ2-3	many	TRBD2	CASRRERGEDTQYF	TGTGCCAGCAGGAGGGAGCGGGGGGAAGATACGCAGTATTTT
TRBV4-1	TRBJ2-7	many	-	CASSRLLAVSYEQYF	TGCGCCAGCAGCCGCCTATTAGCGGTCTCCTACGAGCAGTACTTC
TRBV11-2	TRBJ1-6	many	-	CASSLGASSSPLHF	TGTGCCAGCAGCCTAGGGGCCTCAAGTTCACCCCTCCACTTT
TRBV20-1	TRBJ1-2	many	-	CSARREGSGYTF	TGCAGTGCTAGAAGGGAGGGATCCGGCTACACCTTC
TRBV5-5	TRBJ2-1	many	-	CASSSLQLTYNEQFF	TGTGCCAGCAGCTCCCTACAATTAACGTACAATGAGCAGTTCTTC
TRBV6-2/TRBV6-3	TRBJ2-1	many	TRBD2	CASSYQGLAYNEQFF	TGTGCCAGCAGTTACCAGGGACTAGCTTACAATGAGCAGTTCTTC
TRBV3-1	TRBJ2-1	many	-	CASSQGGPDHSYNEQFF	TGTGCCAGCAGCCAAGGGGGCCCGGACCACTCCTACAATGAGCAGTTCTTC
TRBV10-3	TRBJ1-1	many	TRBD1	CAISDEGTGVTEAFF	TGTGCCATCAGTGATGAGGGGACAGGGGTGACTGAAGCTTTCTTT
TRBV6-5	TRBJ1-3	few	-	CASSYSTSSGNTIYF	TGTGCCAGCAGTTACTCAACGAGCTCTGGAAACACCATATATTTT
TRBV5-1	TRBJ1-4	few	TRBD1	CASRTGEEKLFF	TGCGCCAGCAGAACAGGGGAGGAAAAACTGTTTTTT
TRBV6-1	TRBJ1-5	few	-	CASSEDQGQPQHF	TGTGCCAGCAGTGAAGATCAGGGTCAGCCCCAGCATTTT